Listed below are T cell receptor beta chains from one sample, sequenced in a study of tumor-infiltrating lymphocytes in glioblastoma multiforme. From the multiplex PCR reads, TCRdb called clonotypes with MiXCR, one entry per CDR3 protein. The table includes 7,000 to 9,500 distinct CDR3 sequences, 74% detected once. The specimen sequenced was brain tumor tissue. These TCRs come from a male donor with glioblastoma. Each CDR3 is given with its conserved first and last residue. D genes are given only for firm matches. Clone size, where shown, is once, few, many, or a class for clones that have expanded.

size,J,V,D,CDR3,DNA
-,TRBJ2-1,TRBV11-2,-,CASSLTGGDPEQFF,TGTGCCAGCAGCCTGACCGGAGGGGATCCGGAGCAGTTCTTC
-,TRBJ2-7,TRBV20-1,-,CSARSLVGHEQYF,TGCAGTGCTAGAAGCCTAGTCGGTCACGAGCAGTACTTC
-,TRBJ2-7,TRBV11-2,TRBD2,CASRPGGIYEQYF,TGTGCCAGCAGACCGGGGGGTATCTACGAGCAGTACTTC
many,TRBJ1-1,TRBV4-1,TRBD1,CASSNPTGLNTEAFF,TGCGCCAGCAGCAACCCGACAGGGTTGAACACTGAAGCTTTCTTT
-,TRBJ2-7,TRBV11-2,-,CASSDYRDLSYEQYF,TGTGCCAGCAGCGATTACCGGGACCTATCTTACGAGCAGTACTTC
-,TRBJ2-1,TRBV29-1,TRBD2,CSAGGPWDEQFF,TGCAGCGCGGGGGGACCTTGGGATGAGCAGTTCTTC
-,TRBJ2-2,TRBV11-2,-,CASTVIRTGELFF,TGTGCCAGCACCGTTATACGGACCGGGGAGCTGTTTTTT
-,TRBJ2-2,TRBV6-1,-,CASSEGPASAGELFF,TGTGCCAGCAGTGAAGGACCGGCGTCGGCCGGGGAGCTGTTTTTT
-,TRBJ2-7,TRBV11-3,TRBD2,CASRPGSGGKDEQYF,TGTGCCAGCAGACCCGGGAGCGGGGGTAAGGACGAGCAGTACTTC
-,TRBJ2-3,TRBV11-1,TRBD1,CASNDRDRGTDTQYF,TGTGCCAGCAACGACCGGGACAGAGGCACAGATACGCAGTATTTT
-,TRBJ2-5,TRBV11-2,-,CASSSLAVVQETQYF,TGTGCCAGCAGCTCCTTAGCGGTAGTCCAAGAGACCCAGTACTTC
-,TRBJ2-3,TRBV5-1,TRBD1,CASSLEQGARTDTQYF,TGCGCCAGCAGCTTGGAGCAGGGGGCGCGTACAGATACGCAGTATTTT
-,TRBJ2-1,TRBV5-1,-,CASRVRGNDQDEQFF,TGCGCCAGCAGAGTACGGGGGAATGATCAGGATGAGCAGTTCTTC
many,TRBJ2-1,TRBV6-5,-,CASSYSGSDEQFF,TGTGCCAGCAGTTACTCGGGGTCTGATGAGCAGTTCTTC
-,TRBJ2-5,TRBV11-2,-,CASSLVHGPREETQYF,TGTGCCAGCAGCTTAGTTCACGGCCCAAGGGAAGAGACCCAGTACTTC
-,TRBJ2-2,TRBV11-2,TRBD2,CASSLASSGIDTGELFF,TGTGCCAGCAGCTTAGCGTCTAGCGGGATCGACACCGGGGAGCTGTTTTTT
-,TRBJ2-7,TRBV5-1,TRBD2,CASSFRLAAYFTEQYF,TGCGCCAGCAGCTTCCGACTAGCGGCCTATTTCACCGAGCAGTACTTC
-,TRBJ2-3,TRBV11-2,-,CASSLDRGGRGNTQYF,TGTGCCAGCAGCTTAGATAGGGGGGGCCGGGGGAACACGCAGTATTTT
-,TRBJ2-2,TRBV11-1,-,CASSLLGNTGELFF,TGTGCCAGCAGCTTACTCGGGAACACCGGGGAGCTGTTTTTT
few,TRBJ2-2,TRBV11-2,-,CASSLAGAIGGGELFF,TGTGCCAGCAGCTTAGCTGGGGCCATCGGTGGTGGGGAGCTGTTTTTT
-,TRBJ2-5,TRBV12-3/TRBV12-4,TRBD1,CASSRQGGETQYF,TGTGCCAGCAGCCGACAGGGTGGAGAGACCCAGTACTTC
-,TRBJ2-7,TRBV20-1,-,CSARAEDLNEQYF,TGCAGTGCCCGAGCGGAAGACTTGAACGAGCAGTACTTC